The 4 T cell receptor beta chains given below trace back to one sample, sequenced in a study of tumor-infiltrating lymphocytes in localized non-small cell lung cancer. Clones were read by immunoSEQ multiplex PCR, and TCRdb kept only the in-frame ones, dropping some. The sample has 5,000 to 8,000 clones; less than 75% are singletons. Sequencing input: uninvolved lung tissue not adjacent to the tumor. The receptors were sampled from a human donor with non-small cell lung cancer.

The gene calls are TRBV28 and TRBJ2-7, with 9 bases lining up with TRBD1. Germline CDR1 reads MDHEN; CDR2 reads SYDVKM. V gave up 1 base and J gave up 2 bases; unmatched junction bases: 3. CDR3 size: 15 residues. This CDR3 is CASSLFGTGPYEQYF. CDR3 bases: TGTGCCAGCAGTTTATTCGGGACAGGGCCCTACGAGCAGTACTTC.

The CDR3 DNA follows: TGTGCCAGCAGCGTAGTCAGCGCCACCGGGGAGCTGTTTTTT. It codes for CASSVVSATGELFF. V and J are TRBV9 and TRBJ2-2; no clear D gene. The CDR3 loop spans 14 amino acids. V lost 0 bases and J 4 bases, leaving 7 bases between the germline ends. The germline gives CDR1 SGDLS, CDR2 YYNGEE.

This chain links TRBV9 with TRBJ2-1, with 8 bases fitting TRBD2. Germline assignment: CDR1 SGDLS and CDR2 YYNGEE. V shed 1 base, J shed 7 bases, and the junction held 10 bases outside the gene matches. The CDR3 spans 16 residues. The DNA for the CDR3 is TGTGCCAGCAGCGTAACCCTCACGCGGGAGGATAATGAGCAGTTCTTC. It codes for CASSVTLTREDNEQFF. The full variable domain, with the rest looked up from reference TRBV9 and TRBJ2-1, is DSGVTQTPKHLITATGQRVTLRCSPRSGDLSVYWYQQSLDQGLQFLIQYYNGEERAKGNILERFSAQQFPDLHSELNLSSLELGDSALYFCASSVTLTREDNEQFFGPGTRLTVL.

The rearrangement uses TRBV11-1 and TRBJ1-3, with unresolved D. The germline V gene encodes CDR1 SGHAT and CDR2 FQDESV (reference sequence). The CDR3 spans 16 residues. The V end was cut by 5 bases, the J end by 0 bases, with 14 bases between. The CDR3 nucleotides read TGTGCCAGCAGCCCAGGACGTCGGTCCTCTGGAAACACCATATATTTT. Amino acids: CASSPGRRSSGNTIYF.